This T cell receptor (beta chain) emerged from a study of blood T cell repertoires in COVID-19. Overall study: Material from acute and convalescent COVID-19 was sourced from the United States, Italy and Spain. Nucleic acid was either cDNA or gDNA, and it came from T cells, B-cell-depleted T cells, or PBMCs.

After removal of 0 bases from V and 4 bases from J, the junction contained 6 bases not matched to a gene. This CDR3 region has 16 residues. Germline-derived CDR1 and CDR2 are LGHNA and YNFKEQ. In the original workflow: From reference gene primer amplification, estimates of nucleated cell counts were derived. Sequenced by immunoSEQ multiplex PCR; TCRdb stores in-frame clones only, minus some. V, J and clone size derive from that table, while D and trimming were established from the DNA sequence. Found here are around 250,000 clones, around 86% of them singletons; the top ten hold 2% to 2.5%. The sequenced sample was peripheral blood. The sequence was collected from a young man who had recovered from COVID-19. The chain couples TRBV4-2 to TRBJ2-3, with TRBD2 matching 8 bases. CDR3 in DNA: TGTGCCAGCAGCCAAGAAGTTAGCGGGGAGGCAGATACGCAGTATTTT. This sequence encodes CASSQEVSGEADTQYF.